This T cell receptor beta chain originates from a study of blood T cell repertoires in COVID-19. Trimming took 6 bases from V and 4 from J, leaving 20 bases between them. The CDR3 has 16 amino acids. Germline V lookup: CDR1 KGHSH, CDR2 LQKENI. Generated by immunoSEQ multiplex PCR, the TCRdb table keeps only in-frame clones and is missing some. The sample lists approximately 38,000 clones, approximately 90% occurring once. The receptor comes from a human donor in a cohort sampled during active COVID-19. The J gene is TRBJ2-3, the V gene TRBV18; tentatively, D is TRBD2 (7 bases). Sequences were obtained from peripheral blood. The CDR3: CASSPKGGGGPDTQYF. In nucleotides, the CDR3 is TGTGCCAGCTCGCCAAAGGGCGGGGGCGGACCAGATACGCAGTATTTT.